The source of this T cell receptor beta chain is a study of blood T cell repertoires in COVID-19. Across roughly 25 US areas, participants ranged in age from 18 to 89 years. Cohorts were determined from participant-reported clinical history. Generated by immunoSEQ multiplex PCR, the TCRdb table keeps only in-frame clones and is missing some. The profile shows hundreds of thousands of clones, about 89% of them singletons. The sequence derives from a man aged 35 to 55 in a cohort exposed to, infected with or recovered from COVID-19 (not recorded which). Sequencing used PBMCs or T cells enriched from blood (not recorded which).

CDR3 loop: CASSDLQDTMNTEAFF. The CDR3 bases are TGTGCCAGCAGTGACCTACAGGACACCATGAACACTGAAGCTTTCTTT. This chain uses TRBV25-1 with TRBJ1-1; D is possibly TRBD1 (5 bases). CDR1 is MGHDK and CDR2 is SYGVNS in the germline V gene. This CDR3 contains 16 residues. V was shortened by 3 bases and J by 0 bases, with 14 bases between the two germline ends.